The present T cell receptor (beta chain) was sequenced within a study of cytomegalovirus exposure and HLA in healthy donors. CDR3 length: 15 residues. The germline V gene encodes CDR1 SGHRS and CDR2 YFSETQ. In the PCR, 60 Vbeta and 13 Jbeta primers were used. Clones were read by immunoSEQ multiplex PCR, and TCRdb kept only the in-frame ones, dropping some. The data hold some 200,000 clones, with about 84% observed a single time. Notes on this clone: A read error may account for a junction end that differs from germline.

This clonotype was obtained from a man aged 50 or older in good health and CMV-seronegative. Sequenced input: PBMCs. This chain links TRBV5-1 with TRBJ1-2; 8 bases agree with TRBD1. This CDR3 is CASSLSGTGFYSYTF. For the CDR3, the DNA is TGCGCCAGCAGCTTGAGCGGGACAGGCTTCTATAGCTACACCTTC.